The text below deals with one TCR beta chain. Its antigen is currently unknown. The repertoire was sequenced with immunoSEQ multiplex PCR; TCRdb's copy has only in-frame clones and lacks some. The sample lists 98,000 or so clones, about 88% occurring once. The data stem from a study of T cell responses to AZD1222 COVID-19 vaccine. General study results and limits: A mostly white British donor set with more females was recruited, and clonal diversity was possibly underestimated.

V trimming: 6 bases; J trimming: 1 base; junction bases outside the gene matches: 5. The CDR3 length is 15 residues. Germline loops: CDR1 MNHEY, CDR2 SVGAGI. This sequence was found in an adult in good health. The sample here was peripheral blood, taken on day 0 of AZD1222 vaccination. V is TRBV6-5 and J is TRBJ2-2; 7 nucleotides line up with TRBD2. The CDR3 sequence: CASRAGYLNTGELFF. Here the CDR3 DNA reads TGTGCCAGCAGAGCGGGATACTTGAACACCGGGGAGCTGTTTTTT.